This T cell receptor (beta chain) appears in the sequencing data of a study of blood T cells in healthy people across ages. J was trimmed by 0 bases and V by 4 bases; bases with no gene match: 5. This CDR3 spans 15 amino acids. The V gene's germline CDR1 is MNHNS and CDR2 SASEGT. For the second PCR, which ran for about 7 to 12 cycles, a sample-barcoded 5' primer and a J-beta primer mix were used. One entry per CDR3 protein, called by TCRdb with MiXCR from the 5' RACE reads. Among 1,500,000 or so distinct CDR3 sequences, 45% to 70% were seen once, and the ten largest hold over 5%. On this clonotype itself: Its specificity is not known.

Findings and caveats of the study: In long-lived donors, naive CD4+ cell counts and diversity exceeded those of aged donors. Age showed a roughly linear inverse relationship with TCR beta diversity per million T cells.

The TCR sequence derives from a man between 18 and 35 years old in good health. This chain joins TRBV6-1 and TRBJ2-5; 7 nucleotides match TRBD2. The source material was blood. The CDR3 spells CASSGGGIYQETQYF. CDR3 DNA sequence: TGTGCCAGCAGTGGCGGGGGTATATACCAAGAGACCCAGTACTTC.